This T cell receptor (beta chain) was retrieved from a study of T cell repertoires in cytomegalovirus infection. Trimming stripped 1 base from V and 7 bases from J, with 10 bases between. The CDR3 contains 13 residues. Germline CDR1 is SGHTA and CDR2 is FQGNSA. Study outcomes and limitations: Summed frequency of public TCR beta families distinguished CMV carriers with the relevant HLA.

This clonotype occurred many times. Its antigen is still unknown. Using its own MiXCR run on the reads, TCRdb lists one record per CDR3 protein. The sample includes hundreds of thousands of distinct CDR3 sequences, around 30% of them seen just once. The chain carries TRBV7-2 and TRBJ1-2, with D unclear. Sequenced material: cultured PBMCs, taken from culture after CMV antigen stimulation. The receptor was derived from a human donor in good health (CMV status not recorded). Some clones in this sample may be carry-over from other donors' samples. The CDR3 reads CASSLDGIGGYTF. The DNA of the CDR3 is TGTGCCAGCAGCTTAGACGGGATAGGTGGCTACACCTTC.